This entry is about one T cell receptor beta chain. Sequencing used immunoSEQ multiplex PCR; TCRdb keeps in-frame clones, though not all of them. The sample yields about 68,000 clones, 70% to 80% seen once. The source of the sample is a study of blood T cell repertoires in COVID-19. The CDR3 extends over 16 amino acids. Per the germline V gene, CDR1 is SGHRS and CDR2 is YFSETQ. The J segment lost 2 bases and the V segment lost 0 bases, leaving 7 bases of the junction unmatched. Sequenced: peripheral blood. The chain uses TRBV5-1 and TRBJ2-7; 8 bases are a match to TRBD1. This TCR was sampled from a human donor in a cohort sampled during active COVID-19. CDR3 amino acids: CASSLGPGQETYEQYF. The CDR3 coding sequence is TGCGCCAGCAGCTTGGGACCGGGACAGGAGACCTACGAGCAGTACTTC.